This TCR beta chain comes out of a study of blood T cell repertoires in COVID-19. Across the study: The cDNA or gDNA used as material had been derived from T cells, B-cell-depleted T cells, or PBMCs.

The CDR3 has 16 residues. Germline V gives CDR1 MDHEN, CDR2 SYDVKM. V shed 3 bases and J 5 bases; nucleotides not matched to a gene: 6. Original handling: Amplification from reference gene primers served as the basis for estimated nucleated cell counts. The data were produced by immunoSEQ multiplex PCR, yet TCRdb's version contains in-frame clones alone and is incomplete. D and trimming were read from the DNA, whereas the V and J calls and clone size are those reported in that table. The data contain some 130,000 clones, about 91% of them singletons. The chain carries TRBV28 and TRBJ1-4; 10 bases fit TRBD1. The sample taken for sequencing was peripheral blood. This TCR derives from a man aged 50-59 years with acute or convalescent COVID-19. The CDR3: CASSFPSGQGNEKLFF. CDR3 nucleotide sequence: TGTGCCAGCAGTTTCCCTTCGGGACAGGGGAATGAAAAACTGTTTTTT.